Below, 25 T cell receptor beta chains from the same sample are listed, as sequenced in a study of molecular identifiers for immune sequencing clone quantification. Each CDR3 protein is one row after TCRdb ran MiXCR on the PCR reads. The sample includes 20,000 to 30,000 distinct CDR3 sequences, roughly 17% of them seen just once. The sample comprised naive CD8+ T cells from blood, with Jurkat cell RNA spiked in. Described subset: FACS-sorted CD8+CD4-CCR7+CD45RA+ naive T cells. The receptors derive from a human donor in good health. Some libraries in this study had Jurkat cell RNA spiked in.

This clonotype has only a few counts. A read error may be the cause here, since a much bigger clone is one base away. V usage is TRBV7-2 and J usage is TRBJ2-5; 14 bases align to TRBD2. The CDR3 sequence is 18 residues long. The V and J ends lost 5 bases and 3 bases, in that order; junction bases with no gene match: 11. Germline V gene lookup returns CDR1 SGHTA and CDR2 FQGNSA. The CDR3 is CASSRTSGGFPFEETQYF. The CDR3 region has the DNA TGTGCCAGCAGCCGGACTAGCGGGGGGTTTCCTTTCGAAGAGACCCAGTACTTC.

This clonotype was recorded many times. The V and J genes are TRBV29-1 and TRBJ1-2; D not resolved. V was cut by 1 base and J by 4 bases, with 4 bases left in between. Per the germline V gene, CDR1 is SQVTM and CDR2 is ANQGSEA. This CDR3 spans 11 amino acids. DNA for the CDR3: TGCAGCGTTGAAGGAGGCTATGGCTACACCTTC. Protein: CSVEGGYGYTF. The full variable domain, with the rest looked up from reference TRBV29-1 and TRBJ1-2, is SAVISQKPSRDICQRGTSLTIQCQVDSQVTMMFWYRQQPGQSLTLIATANQGSEATYESGFVIDKFPISRPNLTFSTLTVSNMSPEDSSIYLCSVEGGYGYTFGSGTRLTVV.

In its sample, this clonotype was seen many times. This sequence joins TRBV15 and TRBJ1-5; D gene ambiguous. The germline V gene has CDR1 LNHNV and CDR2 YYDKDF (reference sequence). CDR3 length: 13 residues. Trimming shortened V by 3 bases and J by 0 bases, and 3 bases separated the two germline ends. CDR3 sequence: CATSSDSNQPQHF. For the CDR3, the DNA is TGTGCCACCAGCAGCGATAGCAATCAGCCCCAGCATTTT. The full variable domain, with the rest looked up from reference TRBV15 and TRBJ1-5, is DAMVIQNPRYQVTQFGKPVTLSCSQTLNHNVMYWYQQKSSQAPKLLFHYYDKDFNNEADTPDNFQSRRPNTSFCFLDIRSPGLGDTAMYLCATSSDSNQPQHFGDGTRLSIL.

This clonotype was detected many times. The CDR3 spells CASSYPNTEQYF. DNA of the CDR3: TGTGCCAGCAGTTACCCCAATACCGAGCAGTACTTC. V is TRBV6-6 and J is TRBJ2-7, with D uncertain. Per the germline V gene, CDR1 is MNHNY and CDR2 is SVGAGI (reference sequence). The CDR3 loop spans 12 amino acids. V was shortened by 2 bases and J by 6 bases, with 8 bases between the two germline ends.

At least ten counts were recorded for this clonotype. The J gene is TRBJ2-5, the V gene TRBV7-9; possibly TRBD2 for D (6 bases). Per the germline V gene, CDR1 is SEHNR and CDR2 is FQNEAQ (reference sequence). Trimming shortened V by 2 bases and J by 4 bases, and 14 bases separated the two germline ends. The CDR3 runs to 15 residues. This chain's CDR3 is CASSLLVGGGETQYF. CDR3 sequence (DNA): TGTGCCAGCAGCTTACTTGTCGGGGGAGGAGAGACCCAGTACTTC. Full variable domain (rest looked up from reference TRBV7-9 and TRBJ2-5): DTGVSQNPRHKITKRGQNVTFRCDPISEHNRLYWYRQTLGQGPEFLTYFQNEAQLEKSRLLSDRFSAERPKGSFSTLEIQRTEQGDSAMYLCASSLLVGGGETQYFGPGTRLLVL.

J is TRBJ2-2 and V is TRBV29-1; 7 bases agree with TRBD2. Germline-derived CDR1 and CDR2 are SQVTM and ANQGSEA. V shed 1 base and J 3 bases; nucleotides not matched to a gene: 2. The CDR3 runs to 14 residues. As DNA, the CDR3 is TGCAGCGTTGAAGGGGACTACTACACCGGGGAGCTGTTTTTT. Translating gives CSVEGDYYTGELFF.

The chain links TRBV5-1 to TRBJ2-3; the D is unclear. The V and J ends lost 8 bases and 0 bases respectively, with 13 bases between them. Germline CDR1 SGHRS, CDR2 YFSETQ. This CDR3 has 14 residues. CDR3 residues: CARHRPNSTDTQYF. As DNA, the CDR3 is TGCGCCAGACATCGACCGAATAGCACAGATACGCAGTATTTT.

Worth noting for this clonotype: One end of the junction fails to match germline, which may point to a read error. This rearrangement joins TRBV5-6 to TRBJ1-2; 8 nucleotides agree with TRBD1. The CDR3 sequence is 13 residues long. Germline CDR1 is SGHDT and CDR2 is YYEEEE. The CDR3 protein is CVSSLQGDYGYTF. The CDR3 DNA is TGTGTCAGCAGCTTACAGGGGGACTATGGCTACACCTTC.

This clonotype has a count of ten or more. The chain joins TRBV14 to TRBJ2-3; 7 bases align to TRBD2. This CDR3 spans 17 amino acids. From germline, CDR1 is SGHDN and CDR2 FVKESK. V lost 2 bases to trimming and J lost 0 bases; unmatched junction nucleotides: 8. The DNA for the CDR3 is TGTGCCAGCAGCCAACAGAGGGAGGGACCAAGCACAGATACGCAGTATTTT. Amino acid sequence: CASSQQREGPSTDTQYF.

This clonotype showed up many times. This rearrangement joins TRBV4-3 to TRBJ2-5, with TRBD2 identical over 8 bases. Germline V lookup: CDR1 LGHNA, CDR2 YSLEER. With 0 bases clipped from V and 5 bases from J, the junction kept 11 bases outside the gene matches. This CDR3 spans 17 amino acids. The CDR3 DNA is TGCGCCAGCAGCCAAGATGGGTTTCCTGAGCGGGGGGAGACCCAGTACTTC. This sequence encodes CASSQDGFPERGETQYF.

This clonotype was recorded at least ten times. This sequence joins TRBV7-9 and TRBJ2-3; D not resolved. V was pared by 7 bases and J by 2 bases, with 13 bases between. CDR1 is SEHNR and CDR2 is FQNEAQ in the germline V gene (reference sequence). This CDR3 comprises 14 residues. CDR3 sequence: CASTPETYTDTQYF. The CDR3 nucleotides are TGTGCCAGCACCCCGGAGACGTACACAGATACGCAGTATTTT.

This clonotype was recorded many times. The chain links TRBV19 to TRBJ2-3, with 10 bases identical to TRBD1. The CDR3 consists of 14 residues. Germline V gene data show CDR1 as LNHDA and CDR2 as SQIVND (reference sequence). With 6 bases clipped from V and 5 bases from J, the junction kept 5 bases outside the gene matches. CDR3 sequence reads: CASSQGTGEDTQYF. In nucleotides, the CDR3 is TGTGCCAGTAGCCAAGGGACAGGGGAAGATACGCAGTATTTT. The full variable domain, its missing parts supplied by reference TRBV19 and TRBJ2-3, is DGGITQSPKYLFRKEGQNVTLSCEQNLNHDAMYWYRQDPGQGLRLIYYSQIVNDFQKGDIAEGYSVSREKKESFPLTVTSAQKNPTAFYLCASSQGTGEDTQYFGPGTRLTVL.

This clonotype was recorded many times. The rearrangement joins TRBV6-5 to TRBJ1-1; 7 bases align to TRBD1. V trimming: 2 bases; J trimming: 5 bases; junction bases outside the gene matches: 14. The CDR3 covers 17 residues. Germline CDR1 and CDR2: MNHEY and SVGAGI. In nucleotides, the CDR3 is TGTGCCAGCAGTTACCCAAGACAAGGGGGCGAGGGGACTGAAGCTTTCTTT. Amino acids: CASSYPRQGGEGTEAFF.

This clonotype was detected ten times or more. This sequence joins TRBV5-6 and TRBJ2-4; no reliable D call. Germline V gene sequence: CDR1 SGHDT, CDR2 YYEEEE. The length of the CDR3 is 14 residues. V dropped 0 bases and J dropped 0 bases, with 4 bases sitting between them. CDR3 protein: CASSLDLAKNIQYF. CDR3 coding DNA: TGTGCCAGCAGCTTGGACCTAGCCAAAAACATTCAGTACTTC. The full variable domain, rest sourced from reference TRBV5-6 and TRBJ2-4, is DAGVTQSPTHLIKTRGQQVTLRCSPKSGHDTVSWYQQALGQGPQFIFQYYEEEERQRGNFPDRFSGHQFPNYSSELNVNALLLGDSALYLCASSLDLAKNIQYFGAGTRLSVL.

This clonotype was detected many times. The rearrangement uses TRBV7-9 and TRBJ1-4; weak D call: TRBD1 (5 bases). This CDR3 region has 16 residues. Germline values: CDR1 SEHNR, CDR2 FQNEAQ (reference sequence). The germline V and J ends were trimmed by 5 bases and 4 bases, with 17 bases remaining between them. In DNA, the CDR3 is TGTGCCAGCAGCAAAGGTCCCGGGACGGTTAATGAAAAACTGTTTTTT. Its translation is CASSKGPGTVNEKLFF.

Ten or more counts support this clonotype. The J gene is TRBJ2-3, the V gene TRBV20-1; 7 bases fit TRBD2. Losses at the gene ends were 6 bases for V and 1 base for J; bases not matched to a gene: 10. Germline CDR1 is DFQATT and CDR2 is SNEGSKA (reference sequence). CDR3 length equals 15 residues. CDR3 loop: CSASGTIFGTDTQYF. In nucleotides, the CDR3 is TGCAGTGCCTCAGGGACTATCTTCGGCACAGATACGCAGTATTTT.

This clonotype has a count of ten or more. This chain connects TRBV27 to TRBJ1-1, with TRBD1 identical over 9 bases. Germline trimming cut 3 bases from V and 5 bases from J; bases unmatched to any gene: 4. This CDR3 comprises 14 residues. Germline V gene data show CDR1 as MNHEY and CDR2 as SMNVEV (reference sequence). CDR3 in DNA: TGTGCCAGCAGTTTCGGACAGGGGTTAACTGAAGCTTTCTTT. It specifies CASSFGQGLTEAFF.

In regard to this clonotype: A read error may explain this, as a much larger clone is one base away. The CDR3: CAITNSPSYEQYF. In DNA form, the CDR3 reads TGTGCCATCACCAACAGTCCTTCCTACGAGCAGTACTTC. The chain is built from TRBV10-3 and TRBJ2-7; D is ambiguous. V lost 7 bases, J lost 1 base, and 11 bases lay in between. Germline V CDR1 and CDR2: ENHRY, SYGVKD. The CDR3 runs to 13 residues.

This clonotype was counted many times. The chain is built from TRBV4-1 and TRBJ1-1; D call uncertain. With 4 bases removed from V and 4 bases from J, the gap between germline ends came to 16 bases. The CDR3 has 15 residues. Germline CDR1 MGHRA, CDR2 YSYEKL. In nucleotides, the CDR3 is TGCGCCAGCAGCCCACTGGCCGGGAGTGGCACTGAAGCTTTCTTT. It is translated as CASSPLAGSGTEAFF.

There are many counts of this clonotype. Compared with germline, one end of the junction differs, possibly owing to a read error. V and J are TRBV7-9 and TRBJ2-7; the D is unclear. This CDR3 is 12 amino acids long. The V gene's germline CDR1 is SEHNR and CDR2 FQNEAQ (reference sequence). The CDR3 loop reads CASSLLEYEQYF. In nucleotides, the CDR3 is TGCGCCAGCAGCTTATTGGAGTACGAGCAGTACTTC.

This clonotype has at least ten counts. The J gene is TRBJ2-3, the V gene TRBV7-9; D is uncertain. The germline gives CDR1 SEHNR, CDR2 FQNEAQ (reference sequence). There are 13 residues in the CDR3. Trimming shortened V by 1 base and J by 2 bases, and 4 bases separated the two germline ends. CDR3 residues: CASSLVLTDTQYF. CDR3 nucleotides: TGTGCCAGCAGCTTAGTGCTCACAGATACGCAGTATTTT.

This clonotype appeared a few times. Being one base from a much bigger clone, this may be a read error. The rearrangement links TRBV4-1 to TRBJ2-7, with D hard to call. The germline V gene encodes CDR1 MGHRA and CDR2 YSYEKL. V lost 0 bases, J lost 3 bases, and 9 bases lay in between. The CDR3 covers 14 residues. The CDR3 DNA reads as TGCGCCAGCAGCCAAGACATACTGGGCTACGAGCAGTACTTC. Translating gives CASSQDILGYEQYF.

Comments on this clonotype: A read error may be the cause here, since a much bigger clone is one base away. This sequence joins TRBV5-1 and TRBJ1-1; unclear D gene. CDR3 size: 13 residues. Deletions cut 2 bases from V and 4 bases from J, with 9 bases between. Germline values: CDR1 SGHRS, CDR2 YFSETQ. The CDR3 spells CASSFREGTEAFF. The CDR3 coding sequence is TGCGCCAGCAGCTTCCGGGAGGGCACTGAAGCTTTCTTT.

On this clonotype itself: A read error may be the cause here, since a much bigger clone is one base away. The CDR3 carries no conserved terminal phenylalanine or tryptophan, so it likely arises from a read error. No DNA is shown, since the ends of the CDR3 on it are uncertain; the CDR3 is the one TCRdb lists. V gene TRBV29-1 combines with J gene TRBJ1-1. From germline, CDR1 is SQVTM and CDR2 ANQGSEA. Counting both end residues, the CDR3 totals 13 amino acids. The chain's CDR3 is CSVDRPPNTEAYL.

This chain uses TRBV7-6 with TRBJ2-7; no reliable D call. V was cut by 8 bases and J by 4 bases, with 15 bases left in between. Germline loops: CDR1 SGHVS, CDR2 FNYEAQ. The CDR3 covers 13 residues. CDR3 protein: CASGSRLEYEQYF. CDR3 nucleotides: TGTGCCAGCGGCTCGAGACTGGAGTACGAGCAGTACTTC.